The rows below give T cell receptor beta chains drawn from one sample of a study of blood T cells in healthy people across ages. A single record per CDR3 protein comes from TCRdb applying MiXCR to the 5' RACE reads. The sample has more than 900,000 distinct CDR3 sequences, about 29% seen once. Separately, the same data were catalogued under a study of T cells of mothers and their children.

Material for sequencing was blood. Receptors were obtained from a woman aged 40 to 50 in good health. Both conserved end residues are part of each CDR3.

J gene	V gene	CDR3 protein
TRBJ1-6	TRBV20-1	CSAWGSYNSPLHF
TRBJ2-5	TRBV12-3/TRBV12-4	CASAQETQYF
TRBJ2-7	TRBV28	CASTLPEGPPVQYF
TRBJ2-7	TRBV5-4	CASRPGPETYEQYF
TRBJ1-1	TRBV2	CASSEGSSTEAFF
TRBJ1-1	TRBV20-1	CSARPGAQAFF
TRBJ1-3	TRBV12-3/TRBV12-4	CASSSRDSYGNTIYF
TRBJ2-7	TRBV29-1	CSVSTGGPYEQYF
TRBJ1-1	TRBV10-3	CAITVAGGDTEAFF
TRBJ2-7	TRBV7-3	CASSLGPARSAYEQYF
TRBJ2-3	TRBV11-2	CASSPREGFTDTQYF
TRBJ1-5	TRBV7-2	CTSSFGTGSNQPQHF
TRBJ2-7	TRBV5-5	CAGSLDPGQGPNEQYF
TRBJ2-3	TRBV6-5	CASRRDSTDTQYF
TRBJ1-1	TRBV12-3/TRBV12-4	CASSYGTGRPAFF
TRBJ2-6	TRBV6-2/TRBV6-3	CASSYSGQGASGANVLTF
TRBJ1-2	TRBV4-1	CASSQEWDWDGYTF
TRBJ1-5	TRBV6-2/TRBV6-3	CASSVQANQPQHF
TRBJ2-4	TRBV4-3	CASSQDRLLAKNIQYF
TRBJ1-6	TRBV20-1	CSARGGEAYNSPLHF
TRBJ2-5	TRBV6-4	CASSDSAGGKETQYF
TRBJ2-1	TRBV5-1	CASSLLFVQGQSEQFF
TRBJ2-1	TRBV24-1	CATSDPARGTGSDEQFF
TRBJ1-1	TRBV20-1	CSARAGTRNTEAFF
TRBJ2-7	TRBV20-1	CSARTSGSSHEQYF
TRBJ2-5	TRBV7-9	CASSFPPGQTQYF
TRBJ1-1	TRBV5-5	CASSLVGQGTEAFF
TRBJ2-7	TRBV4-1	CASSLNTQGVISYEQYF
TRBJ1-2	TRBV4-2	CASSVGAVSDYGYTF
TRBJ1-2	TRBV5-6	CASSGDKGREESYGYTF
TRBJ1-1	TRBV11-2	CASSDREGMFAEAFF
TRBJ2-3	TRBV3-1	CASSLPGQASTDTQYF
TRBJ1-4	TRBV6-6	CASMPGGDPTNEKLFF
TRBJ2-7	TRBV28	CANSSATYEQYF
.	TRBV6-6	CASSSTSWRETQYF
TRBJ1-6	TRBV6-6	CASSLGIRSPLHF
TRBJ1-1	TRBV5-6	CASSLGFVLNTEAFF
TRBJ2-5	TRBV3-1	CANSQVRAGGETQYF
TRBJ1-1	TRBV4-3	CASSPTQRATEAFF
TRBJ2-1	TRBV5-1	CASSLVGQGYEQFF
TRBJ2-1	TRBV5-1	CASSRVTPTYNEQFF
TRBJ2-5	TRBV4-2	CASSTGQLLQETQYF
TRBJ1-1	TRBV7-3	CASSSTGVGGYTEAFF
TRBJ2-7	TRBV2	CASEWTGKKSSYEQYF
TRBJ1-1	TRBV7-9	CASSSRTGHRRAFF
TRBJ2-7	TRBV19	CASSWGTQAYEQYF
TRBJ2-7	TRBV5-6	CASISRTGDPYEQYF
TRBJ2-7	TRBV20-1	CRTLGEGTYEQYF
TRBJ2-1	TRBV5-1	CASSLEGGPPNPNEQFF